The T cell receptor (beta chain) under discussion was sequenced for a study of neurological immune-mediated disorders. The V gene's germline CDR1 is SGHRS and CDR2 YFSETQ. The CDR3 totals 13 residues. Findings of the study overall: It was HTLV-1-associated myelopathy that showed the most TCR clonal expansion, while multiple sclerosis showed the least, falling below healthy controls.

With 10-nucleotide random UMIs, 5'RACE was used to make the cDNA. TCRdb re-derived calls from the 5' RACE reads in MiXCR, one entry per CDR3 protein. The sample lists more than 50,000 distinct CDR3 sequences, 3.9% occurring once. This clonotype was counted ten times or more. Its cognate antigen is unknown. One junction end does not reproduce the germline sequence, and a read error may be involved. PBMCs stored at -80 C, 2 million in total, were the source of the unsorted libraries. This chain links TRBV5-1 with TRBJ1-5; D is uncertain. Specimen: PBMCs. The receptor's source is a man aged 25 to 45 with multiple sclerosis. CDR3 loop: CASSLEANQPQNF. Written as DNA, the CDR3 is TGCGCCAGCAGCTTAGAAGCGAATCAGCCCCAGAATTTT.